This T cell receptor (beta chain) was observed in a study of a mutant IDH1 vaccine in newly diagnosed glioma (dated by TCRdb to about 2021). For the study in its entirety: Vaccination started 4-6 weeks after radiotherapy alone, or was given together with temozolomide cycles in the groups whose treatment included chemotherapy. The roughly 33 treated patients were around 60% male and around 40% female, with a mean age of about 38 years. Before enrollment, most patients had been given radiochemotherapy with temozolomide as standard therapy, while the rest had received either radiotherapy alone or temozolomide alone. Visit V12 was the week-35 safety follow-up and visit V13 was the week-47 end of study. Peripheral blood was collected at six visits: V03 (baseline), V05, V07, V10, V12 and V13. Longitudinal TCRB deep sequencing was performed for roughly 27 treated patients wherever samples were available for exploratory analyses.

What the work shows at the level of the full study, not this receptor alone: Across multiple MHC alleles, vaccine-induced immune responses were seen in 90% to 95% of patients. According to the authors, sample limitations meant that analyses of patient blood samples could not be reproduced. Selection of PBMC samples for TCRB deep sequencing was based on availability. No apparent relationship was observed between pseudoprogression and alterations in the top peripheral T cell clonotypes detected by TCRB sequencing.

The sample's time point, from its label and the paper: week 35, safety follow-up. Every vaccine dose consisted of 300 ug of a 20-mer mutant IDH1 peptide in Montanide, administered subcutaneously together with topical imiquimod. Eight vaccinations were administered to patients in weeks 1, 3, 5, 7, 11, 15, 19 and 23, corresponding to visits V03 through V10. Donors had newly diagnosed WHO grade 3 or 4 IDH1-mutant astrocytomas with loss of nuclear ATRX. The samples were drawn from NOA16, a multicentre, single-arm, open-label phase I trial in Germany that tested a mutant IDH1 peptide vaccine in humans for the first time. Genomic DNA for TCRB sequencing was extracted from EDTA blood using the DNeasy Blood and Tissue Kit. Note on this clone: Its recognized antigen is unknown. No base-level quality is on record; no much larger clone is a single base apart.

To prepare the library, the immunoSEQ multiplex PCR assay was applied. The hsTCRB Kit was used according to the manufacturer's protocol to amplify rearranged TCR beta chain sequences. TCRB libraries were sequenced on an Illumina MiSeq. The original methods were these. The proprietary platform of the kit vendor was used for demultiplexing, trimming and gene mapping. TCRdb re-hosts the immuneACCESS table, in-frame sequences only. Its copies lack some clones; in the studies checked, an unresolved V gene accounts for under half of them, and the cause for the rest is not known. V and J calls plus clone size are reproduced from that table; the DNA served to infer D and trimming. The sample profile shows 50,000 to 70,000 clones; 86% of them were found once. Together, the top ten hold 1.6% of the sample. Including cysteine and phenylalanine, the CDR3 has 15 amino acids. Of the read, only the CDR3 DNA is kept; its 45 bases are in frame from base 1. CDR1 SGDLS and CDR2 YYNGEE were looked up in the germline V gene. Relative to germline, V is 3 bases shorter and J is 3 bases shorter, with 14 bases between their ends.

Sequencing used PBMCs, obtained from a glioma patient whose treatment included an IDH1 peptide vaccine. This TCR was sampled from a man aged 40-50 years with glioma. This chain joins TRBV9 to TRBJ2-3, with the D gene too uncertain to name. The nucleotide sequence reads TGTGCCAGCAGCGCAGCCCTTAGACGGACAGATACGCAGTATTTT. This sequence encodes CASSAALRRTDTQYF.